A single sample gave rise to the 20 T cell receptor beta chains below, sequenced in a study of early T cells in non-severe SARS-CoV-2 infection. One entry per CDR3 protein results from TCRdb running MiXCR on the 5' RACE reads. The sample includes roughly 50,000 distinct CDR3 sequences, almost 9.5% of them seen just once. The sequenced material came from whole blood. The receptor source for this set is an adult who was a healthcare worker with PCR-confirmed SARS-CoV-2 infection or an uninfected control (not recorded which).

The chain is built from TRBV20-1 and TRBJ2-3, with D perhaps assigned TRBD1 or TRBD2 (5 bases each). Trimming removed 7 bases from V and 4 bases from J, with 15 bases in between. The CDR3 is 13 amino acids. Germline V lookup: CDR1 DFQATT, CDR2 SNEGSKA (reference sequence). CDR3 DNA sequence: TGCAGTGTCGGGGACCCCTACTCAGATACGCAGTATTTT. Translating gives CSVGDPYSDTQYF.

This clonotype was picked up many times. The V gene is TRBV29-1, the J gene TRBJ1-1, with 7 bases matching TRBD1. Germline assignment: CDR1 SQVTM and CDR2 ANQGSEA. Losses at the gene ends were 2 bases for V and 10 bases for J; bases not matched to a gene: 10. The CDR3 sequence is 13 residues long. CDR3 nucleotides: TGCAGCGTTGAACGTACAGGGGCGGTTGTAGCTTTCTTT. Translation: CSVERTGAVVAFF.

This clonotype was recorded at least ten times. This chain connects TRBV4-2 to TRBJ2-2; TRBD1 matches 11 bases. The V gene end was trimmed by 2 bases and the J gene end by 7 bases; junction bases not matched to a gene: 6. The CDR3 consists of 16 residues. Germline assignment: CDR1 LGHNA and CDR2 YNFKEQ. The CDR3 region is CASSQTGTGGIGELFF. The DNA of the CDR3 is TGTGCCAGCAGCCAAACCGGGACAGGGGGAATCGGGGAGCTGTTTTTT.

V gene TRBV5-1 combines with J gene TRBJ1-2; no firm D call. Trimming pared 0 bases from V and 4 bases from J, leaving 7 bases between. CDR1 SGHRS and CDR2 YFSETQ come from the germline V gene. The CDR3 extends over 13 amino acids. The CDR3 bases are TGCGCCAGCAGCTTGGGACCTGGCTATGGCTACACCTTC. It codes for CASSLGPGYGYTF.

This clonotype was counted between two and nine times. This rearrangement joins TRBV20-1 to TRBJ1-5, with TRBD1 identical over 8 bases. The V gene's germline CDR1 is DFQATT and CDR2 SNEGSKA (reference sequence). V lost 4 bases, J lost 3 bases, and 8 bases stayed unmatched. The CDR3 loop spans 15 amino acids. CDR3 residues: CSAIPPGGFNQPQHF. The CDR3 DNA is TGCAGTGCTATACCCCCAGGGGGCTTCAATCAGCCCCAGCATTTT.

The chain employs TRBV7-2 and TRBJ2-5; tentative D call: TRBD2 (6 bases). Between the trimmed V and J ends, which lost 1 base and 6 bases, there was a span of 18 bases. This CDR3 contains 16 residues. The germline V gene encodes CDR1 SGHTA and CDR2 FQGNSA. In DNA form, the CDR3 reads TGTGCCAGCAGCTTAGAGTTAGCGGCGGGGCGTAAGACCCAGTACTTC. Translated, it gives CASSLELAAGRKTQYF.

This rearrangement joins TRBV7-9 to TRBJ1-1; D is possibly TRBD1 (5 bases). CDR1 SEHNR and CDR2 FQNEAQ come from the germline V gene (reference sequence). The CDR3 spans 15 residues. Deletions cut 4 bases from V and 3 bases from J, with 15 bases between. The CDR3, as DNA: TGTGCCAGCAGCTCCATCCCGGGGCGAGACACTGAAGCTTTCTTT. It is translated as CASSSIPGRDTEAFF.

This clonotype was seen repeatedly, ten times or more. The chain carries TRBV4-1 and TRBJ2-4; D uncertain. The CDR3 is made up of 13 amino acids. V lost 0 bases and J 7 bases, leaving 7 bases between the germline ends. In germline, CDR1 is MGHRA, CDR2 YSYEKL. The CDR3 region is CASSQDIWNIQYF. For the CDR3, the DNA is TGCGCCAGCAGCCAAGATATCTGGAACATTCAGTACTTC.

A few counts support this clonotype. This chain uses TRBV28 with TRBJ1-1; unclear D gene. Germline V lookup: CDR1 MDHEN, CDR2 SYDVKM. The length of the CDR3 is 11 residues. V shed 3 bases and J shed 10 bases, with 9 bases lying between them. This CDR3 is CASSLNRLAFF. DNA of the CDR3: TGTGCCAGCAGTTTGAATCGGTTAGCTTTCTTT.

This clonotype showed up many times. The chain has TRBV4-3 and TRBJ2-1; D remains unclear. CDR3 length equals 15 residues. Trimming cost V 2 bases and J 0 bases, with 8 bases left between them. Germline V gene data show CDR1 as LGHNA and CDR2 as YSLEER. CDR3 DNA sequence: TGCGCCAGCAGCCAAACCTTTAGCTCCTACAATGAGCAGTTCTTC. Protein sequence: CASSQTFSSYNEQFF.

V and J are TRBV20-1 and TRBJ2-3, with 12 bases identical to TRBD1. This CDR3 contains 15 residues. Germline CDR1 DFQATT, CDR2 SNEGSKA (reference sequence). V gave up 1 base and J gave up 6 bases; unmatched junction bases: 5. The CDR3 protein is CSARAGQGARDTQYF. As DNA, the CDR3 is TGCAGTGCTAGAGCGGGACAGGGGGCGCGGGATACGCAGTATTTT.

There are many counts of this clonotype. This sequence joins TRBV28 and TRBJ2-1; D assignment may be TRBD1 or TRBD2 (5 bases each). Trimming stripped 4 bases from V and 8 bases from J, with 12 bases between. CDR1 is MDHEN and CDR2 is SYDVKM in the germline V gene. The CDR3 consists of 13 residues. The CDR3 here is CASSWDERDEQFF. The CDR3 region has the DNA TGTGCCAGCAGTTGGGACGAGAGGGATGAGCAGTTCTTC. Full variable domain (outside the CDR3, taken from reference TRBV28 and TRBJ2-1): DVKVTQSSRYLVKRTGEKVFLECVQDMDHENMFWYRQDPGLGLRLIYFSYDVKMKEKGDIPEGYSVSREKKERFSLILESASTNQTSMYLCASSWDERDEQFFGPGTRLTVL.

This clonotype showed up just a few times. The gene calls are TRBV19 and TRBJ2-5; D gene unclear. CDR3 length: 14 amino acids. Germline CDR1 and CDR2: LNHDA and SQIVND (reference sequence). The V and J ends lost 7 bases and 1 base respectively, with 13 bases between them. CDR3 sequence (DNA): TGTGCCAGTAAAAAGGACCCGATCCAAGAGACCCAGTACTTC. Translation gives CASKKDPIQETQYF.

About this clonotype itself: One base away lies a much larger clone, so this may be a sequencing read error. The rearrangement uses TRBV7-2 and TRBJ2-3; D remains unclear. This CDR3 comprises 15 residues. Germline V gene sequence: CDR1 SGHTA, CDR2 FQGNSA. The V gene lost 1 base and the J gene lost 1 base, with 9 bases spanning the gap. The CDR3 sequence: CASSLGPYGTDTQYF. CDR3 DNA sequence: TGTGCCAGCAGCTTAGGGCCCTACGGCACAGATACGCAGTATTTT.

This clonotype was detected many times. The rearrangement uses TRBV29-1 and TRBJ2-7, with a possible D match to TRBD2 (6 bases). The germline V gene has CDR1 SQVTM and CDR2 ANQGSEA. V was cut by 7 bases and J by 2 bases, with 21 bases left in between. This CDR3 is built from 15 residues. CDR3 DNA sequence: TGCAGCGCACGTTGGGGGGAAGTCGGTACCTACGAGCAGTACTTC. It translates to CSARWGEVGTYEQYF.

This clonotype was detected many times. This chain links TRBV5-5 with TRBJ2-3; 9 bases are a match to TRBD2. The CDR3 is 18 residues long. V shed 5 bases and J 2 bases; nucleotides not matched to a gene: 15. Germline CDR1 SGHKS, CDR2 YYEKEE (reference sequence). CDR3 nucleotide sequence: TGTGCCAGCAGTCCCGACGTTCTAGCGGGGCTAAACACAGATACGCAGTATTTT. Translated, it gives CASSPDVLAGLNTDTQYF.

Ten or more counts support this clonotype. This chain links TRBV7-6 with TRBJ1-1; weak D call: TRBD1 (5 bases). Trimming shortened V by 0 bases and J by 5 bases, and 16 bases separated the two germline ends. Germline loops: CDR1 SGHVS, CDR2 FNYEAQ. The CDR3 has 16 residues. In DNA form, the CDR3 reads TGTGCCAGCAGCTTAGCCACCCTAGGGGTAGGGACTGAAGCTTTCTTT. It is translated as CASSLATLGVGTEAFF.

This clonotype was recorded once. The chain carries TRBV20-1 and TRBJ2-5; D is ambiguous. The CDR3 is 12 amino acids. The V end was cut by 6 bases, the J end by 5 bases, with 13 bases between. CDR1 and CDR2 (germline): DFQATT, SNEGSKA (reference sequence). The CDR3, as DNA: TGCAGTGCCACGGAGATAGAGGAGACCCAGTACTTC. Translation: CSATEIEETQYF.

This chain links TRBV28 with TRBJ2-5, with 8 bases identical to TRBD1. V gave up 5 bases and J gave up 3 bases; unmatched junction bases: 5. The germline V gene encodes CDR1 MDHEN and CDR2 SYDVKM. The CDR3 runs 14 residues. CDR3 nucleotide sequence: TGTGCCAGCAGTATAGGGGACAGGAAAGAGACCCAGTACTTC. Translating gives CASSIGDRKETQYF.

Of note for this clonotype: The missing conserved phenylalanine or tryptophan at the end of this CDR3 makes a read error likely. The rearrangement links TRBV6-1 to TRBJ1-6; tentatively, D is TRBD1 (6 bases). The V gene's germline CDR1 is MNHNS and CDR2 SASEGT. This CDR3 is built from 13 residues. Between the trimmed V and J ends, which lost 8 bases and 8 bases, there was a span of 13 bases. DNA for the CDR3: TGTGCCAGCGAGACAGGCGGGGATTCACCCCTCCACCTT. This encodes CASETGGDSPLHL.